This TCR beta chain was sequenced during a study of T cells in Graves' hyperthyroidism and ophthalmopathy. RNA transcripts yielded amplified TCR beta CDR3 regions. With the HTBI primer set, the TCR CDR3 went through a first round of RT-PCR. Via MiXCR, TCRdb re-called the multiplex PCR reads, giving one row per CDR3 protein. The sample consists of roughly 500,000 distinct CDR3 sequences, 46% of them appearing once. There are 16 residues in the CDR3. Germline V gives CDR1 SGDLS, CDR2 YYNGEE. The V segment lost 2 bases and the J segment 6 bases; nucleotides outside the gene matches: 12. This receptor was taken from an adult woman with Graves' disease, either hyperthyroidism or ophthalmopathy (not recorded which). This chain joins TRBV9 and TRBJ2-7; TRBD1 aligns across 9 bases. Sequencing was carried out using peripheral blood or thyroid tissue (not recorded which). The CDR3 is CASSVAGQGLAIEQYF. The CDR3 nucleotides read TGTGCCAGCAGCGTGGCCGGACAGGGGTTGGCGATCGAGCAGTACTTC. Drawing the rest from reference TRBV9 and TRBJ2-7, the complete variable domain is DSGVTQTPKHLITATGQRVTLRCSPRSGDLSVYWYQQSLDQGLQFLIQYYNGEERAKGNILERFSAQQFPDLHSELNLSSLELGDSALYFCASSVAGQGLAIEQYFGPGTRLTVT.